This TCR beta chain was identified during a study of identical twins (dated by TCRdb to the mid-2010s). Broadly, across the study: To test whether fetal clonotypes persist, the study used deep sequencing on TCR alpha and beta repertoires from monozygotic twins, unrelated adults of various ages, and cord blood. Replicate twin experiments were performed at different times using different library preparation protocols to rule out contamination. Overall results and qualifications from the work: Invariant T cells such as MAIT and iNKT could partly confound zero-insertion analyses, although diverse VJ usage argued against such confounding for most clonotypes. Compared with coincidental sharing between unrelated individuals, an excess of low generation-probability sequences was observed among out-of-frame TCR alpha sequences shared between twins. Because the same donors could not be followed over many years, the conclusions relied on cross-sectional statistical analysis. In beta out-of-frame sequences, excess twin sharing was weaker, because having fewer shared sequences lowered the signal-to-noise ratio. Fewer insertions were carried by abundant cord blood beta clonotypes; a weaker similar trend was observed in young adult naive repertoires, while no such trend was observed in memory repertoires. Out-of-frame TCR alpha sharing in monozygotic twins was systematically underestimated by recombination models, whereas sharing between unrelated individuals was in agreement with the recombination models.

From its cysteine to its phenylalanine, the CDR3 spans 15 amino acids. Left in the record is the CDR3 DNA by itself, 45 bases read in frame from the first base. The germline V gene (reference sequence) sets CDR1 to SEHNR and CDR2 to FQNEAQ. All donors were healthy Caucasians. With respect to this clonotype: The antigen it binds to is not known. One junction end disagrees with the germline gene, perhaps due to a read error.

Receptor amplification or capture employed 5' RACE. Sequencing used an Illumina HiSeq 2000. Template switching added a universal primer binding site, and the final cDNA carried a unique molecular identifier that allowed TCR cDNA molecules to be counted accurately. First-strand cDNA for TCR alpha and beta chains was synthesized from specific primers in the conserved constant-segment region. To control for contamination, every cDNA library carried two barcodes: a SMART-Mk sample barcode plus Illumina barcodes. TruSeq adapter sequences and Illumina sample barcodes were added in two successive PCR steps. TCR alpha and beta cDNA libraries were sequenced on the Illumina HiSeq platform with custom primers. As for the authors' bioinformatics: Unique molecular identifiers were extracted from raw reads with MiGEC, and CDR3 positions were determined with MiXCR. For each individual, recombination models were inferred using an EM algorithm with the repgenHMM and IGoR tools. The tcR package in R was used for shared clonotype analysis, with sharing normalized by the product of cloneset sizes. To study raw recombination free of thymic and clonal selection effects, out-of-frame nonproductive sequences were analyzed. Using fastp at Q25 and MiXCR, TCRdb reprocessed the public reads and kept productive beta chains. CDR3 protein sequences are deduplicated, and each keeps its most common genes and DNA. TCRdb, not the original authors, processed these V and J calls. Within this sample are more than 1.5 million distinct CDR3 sequences, with about 31% of them counted one time only. The biggest ten clones account for over 0.25% of the sample.

The rearranged chain carries TRBV7-9 and TRBJ2-1; 8 of the junction bases match TRBD1. Sequencing was done on a sample of cord blood. This TCR was sampled from a newborn girl in good health. The CDR3 reads as follows: CASSFGQGSYSEQFF. The DNA sequence is given as TGTGCCAGCAGCTTCGGACAGGGCTCCTACAGTGAGCAGTTCTTC.